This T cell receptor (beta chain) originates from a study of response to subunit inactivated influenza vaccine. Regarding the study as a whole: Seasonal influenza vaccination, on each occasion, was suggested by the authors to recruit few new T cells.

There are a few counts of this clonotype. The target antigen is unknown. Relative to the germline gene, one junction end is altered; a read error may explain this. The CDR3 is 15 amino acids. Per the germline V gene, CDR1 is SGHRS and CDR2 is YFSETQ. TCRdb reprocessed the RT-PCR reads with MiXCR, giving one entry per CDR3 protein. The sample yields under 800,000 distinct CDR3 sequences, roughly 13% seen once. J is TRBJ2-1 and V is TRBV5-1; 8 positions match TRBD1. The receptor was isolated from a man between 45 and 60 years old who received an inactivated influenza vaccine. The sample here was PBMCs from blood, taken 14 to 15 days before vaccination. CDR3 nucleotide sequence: TGTGCCAGCAGTTCCGGGACAGGCTCCTACAATGAGCAGTTCTTC. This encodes CASSSGTGSYNEQFF.